This is a list of T cell receptor beta chains from one sample in a study of PD-L1 blockade in urothelial cancer. Only in-frame clones appear in the TCRdb table, and some are missing; sequencing was by immunoSEQ multiplex PCR. The sample holds around 50,000 clones, approximately 85% seen once. The sample consisted of PBMCs, taken around atezolizumab (anti-PD-L1) treatment. These receptors originate from a man in his fifties with urothelial cancer. The CDR3 runs from the conserved cysteine through the conserved F or W. The order of the fields is J gene, V gene, clone size, D gene, CDR3 DNA, CDR3 protein. A D gene is named only where the DNA matches it firmly. Rows give clone size only sometimes, using once, few, many, or a class for an expanded clone.

TRBJ2-5,TRBV5-1,.,.,TGCGCCAGCAGCCCCGGGGGTGCGGGAGAGACCCAGTACTTC,CASSPGGAGETQYF
TRBJ2-2,TRBV5-4,.,.,TGTGCCAGCAGCCGCGACTCGGTAGGGGAGCTGTTTTTT,CASSRDSVGELFF
TRBJ2-2,TRBV4-3,.,TRBD1,TGCGCCAGCAGCCATGGACAGGGGGCGAGGAACACCGGGGAGCTGTTTTTT,CASSHGQGARNTGELFF
TRBJ2-3,TRBV7-7,.,.,TGTGCTAGCAGCTTGCTCTCCAGTCATACAGATACGCAGTATTTT,CASSLLSSHTDTQYF
TRBJ1-2,TRBV29-1,few,.,TGCAGCGTTGAAGGAGGATCGGATGGCTACACCTTC,CSVEGGSDGYTF
TRBJ2-3,TRBV5-1,.,.,TGCGCCAGCAGCCTCGGAGGGCTTAGCACAGATACGCAGTATTTT,CASSLGGLSTDTQYF
TRBJ2-5,TRBV11-2,.,TRBD2,TGTGCCAGCAGCCCGACGGGGGGGCAGGAGACCCAGTACTTC,CASSPTGGQETQYF
TRBJ2-1,TRBV7-9,.,TRBD1,TGTGCCAGCAGCTTAAAGGGGGCCCCAAACTACAATGAGCAGTTCTTC,CASSLKGAPNYNEQFF
TRBJ1-6,TRBV9,.,TRBD1,TGTGCCAGCAGCGTCACGGGACAGGGTGGTGGTTCACCCCTCCACTTT,CASSVTGQGGGSPLHF
TRBJ2-3,TRBV5-4,.,TRBD1,TGTGCCAGCAGCGGGTGGACAGGTTTGGCAGATACGCAGTATTTT,CASSGWTGLADTQYF
TRBJ1-1,TRBV5-4,.,TRBD1,TGTGCCAGCAGCCCCGGGACAGGAAACGAAGCTTTCTTT,CASSPGTGNEAFF
TRBJ2-5,TRBV11-1,.,.,TGTGCCAGCAGCCACGGGTTAGGGGCAGAGACCCAGTACTTC,CASSHGLGAETQYF
TRBJ1-3,TRBV19,.,.,TGTGCCAGTAGTACCCCACAAGGAAACACCATATATTTT,CASSTPQGNTIYF
TRBJ1-4,TRBV6-6,.,.,TGTGCCAGCAGTTCTGACCCAGGGCGGACTAATGAAAAACTGTTTTTT,CASSSDPGRTNEKLFF
TRBJ1-2,TRBV6-6,.,.,TGTGCCAGCAGGGGAGGAACACGGTCCGGGGGCTACACCTTC,CASRGGTRSGGYTF
TRBJ2-5,TRBV7-2,.,TRBD2,TGTGCCAGCAGCTTACGGGGACTAGCGGGAGGGGCTCGGGAGACCCAGTACTTC,CASSLRGLAGGARETQYF
TRBJ2-7,TRBV2,.,.,TGTGCCAGCAGTGAACCGGGATTGGAATACGAGCAGTACTTC,CASSEPGLEYEQYF
TRBJ2-7,TRBV2,.,TRBD2,TGTGCCAGCAGTGGCGGGGGGGCCCTTTACGAGCAGTACTTC,CASSGGGALYEQYF
TRBJ1-1,TRBV28,.,.,TGTGCCAGCAGTTTATTCTTAGCCTTGAACACTGAAGCTTTCTTT,CASSLFLALNTEAFF
TRBJ1-4,TRBV6-5,.,.,TGTGCCAGCAGTCCCGTGGAGGTGGGGAAAAAACTGTTTTTT,CASSPVEVGKKLFF
TRBJ2-2,TRBV10-3,.,TRBD2,TGTGCCAGCAACCCACTAGCGGGAGACTTGAACACCGGGGAGCTGTTTTTT,CASNPLAGDLNTGELFF
TRBJ2-5,TRBV25-1,few,.,TGTGCCAGCAGTGAATATGAGTTCCAAGAGACCCAGTACTTC,CASSEYEFQETQYF
TRBJ2-5,TRBV19,.,TRBD2,TGTGCCAGTAGCCCTCGACTAGCGGAGACCCAGTACTTC,CASSPRLAETQYF
TRBJ2-2,TRBV6-4,.,.,TGTGCCAGCAGTGGGGCCCGCACCGGGGAGCTGTTTTTT,CASSGARTGELFF
TRBJ2-2,TRBV27,.,TRBD2,TGTGCCAGCAGTTTATATGCCCCCGGGAGCGGGGTTAAGATGGCCGGGGAGCTGTTTTTT,CASSLYAPGSGVKMAGELFF
TRBJ2-7,TRBV6-5,.,TRBD2,TGTGCCAGCAAAAGAACGGGACTAGAGCACTACGAGCAGTACTTC,CASKRTGLEHYEQYF
TRBJ2-7,TRBV12-5,.,TRBD1,TGTGCTAGTGGTTTGGGGGACAGGCTCGATTACGAGCAGTACTTC,CASGLGDRLDYEQYF
TRBJ2-2,TRBV7-6,few,.,TGTGCCAGCAGCAATAGCGCGGGGTCTACCGGGGAGCTGTTTTTT,CASSNSAGSTGELFF
TRBJ1-5,TRBV19,.,TRBD1,TGTGCCAGTAGTGGACAGGGCTCGAATCAGCCCCAGCATTTT,CASSGQGSNQPQHF
TRBJ2-2,TRBV6-6,.,.,TGTGCCAGCTCCGGGACAAGAAACACCGGGGAGCTGTTTTTT,CASSGTRNTGELFF
TRBJ2-7,TRBV14,.,.,TGTGCCAGCAGCCAAGTACGGGGCTACGAGCAGTACTTC,CASSQVRGYEQYF
TRBJ2-7,TRBV18,.,.,TGTGCCAGCTCACCAGGGAGTAAAGGGAACGAGCAGTACTTC,CASSPGSKGNEQYF
TRBJ2-2,TRBV6-1,.,.,TGTGCCAGCAGTCGAGAGATTGAAACCGGGGAGCTGTTTTTT,CASSREIETGELFF
TRBJ1-2,TRBV30,.,TRBD1,TGTGCCTGGAGTGTAGCGTCAGGGGGATTCTATGGCTACACCTTC,CAWSVASGGFYGYTF
TRBJ1-2,TRBV6-5,.,.,TGTGCCAGCAGTAGCACGGCGGTTGGGTATGGCTACACCTTC,CASSSTAVGYGYTF
TRBJ1-5,TRBV9,.,.,TGTGCCAGCAGCGCACAGGGATTGAGCAATCAGCCCCAGCATTTT,CASSAQGLSNQPQHF
TRBJ1-1,TRBV4-3,once,.,TGCGCCAGCAGCCAAGGATTAGGGGGCACTGAAGCTTTCTTT,CASSQGLGGTEAFF
TRBJ2-3,TRBV28,.,.,TGTGCCAGCAGAGAGGGGGGAGGGGGGAAAGATACGCAGTATTTT,CASREGGGGKDTQYF
TRBJ2-5,TRBV5-5,.,TRBD2,TGTGCCAGCAGCCTTCAGACTAGCGGCTCCCAAGAGACCCAGTACTTC,CASSLQTSGSQETQYF
TRBJ1-5,TRBV21-1,.,.,TGTGCCCTACCGACGTCGGGAGGCAATCAGCCCCAGCATTTT,CALPTSGGNQPQHF
TRBJ2-7,TRBV27,.,TRBD1,TGTGCCAGCAGTAGAGCCCCGACAGGGGGAACCTACGAGCAGTACTTC,CASSRAPTGGTYEQYF